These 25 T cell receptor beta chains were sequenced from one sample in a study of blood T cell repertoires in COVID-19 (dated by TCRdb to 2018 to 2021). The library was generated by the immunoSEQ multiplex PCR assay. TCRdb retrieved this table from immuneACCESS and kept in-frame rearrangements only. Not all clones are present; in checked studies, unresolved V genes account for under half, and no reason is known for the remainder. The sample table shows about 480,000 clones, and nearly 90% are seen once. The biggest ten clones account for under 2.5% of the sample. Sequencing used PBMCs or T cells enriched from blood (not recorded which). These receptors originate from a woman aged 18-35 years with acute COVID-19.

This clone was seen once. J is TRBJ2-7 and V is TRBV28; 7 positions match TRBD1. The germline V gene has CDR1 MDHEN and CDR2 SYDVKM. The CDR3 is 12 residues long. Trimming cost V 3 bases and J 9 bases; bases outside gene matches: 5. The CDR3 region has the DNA TGTGCCAGCAGTTTGGGACAGTCGTGGCAGTACTTC. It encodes CASSLGQSWQYF.

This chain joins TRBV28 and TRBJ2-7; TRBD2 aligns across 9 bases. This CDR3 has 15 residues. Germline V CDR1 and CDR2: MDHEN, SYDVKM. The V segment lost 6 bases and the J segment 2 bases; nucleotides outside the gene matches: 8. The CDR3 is CASSPPLAGTYEQYF. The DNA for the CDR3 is TGTGCCAGCAGCCCCCCTCTAGCGGGAACCTACGAGCAGTACTTC.

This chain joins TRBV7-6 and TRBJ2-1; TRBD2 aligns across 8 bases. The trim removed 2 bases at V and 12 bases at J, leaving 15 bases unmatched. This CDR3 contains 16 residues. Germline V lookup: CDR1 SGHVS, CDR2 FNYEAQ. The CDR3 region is CASSLMQGREALGQFF. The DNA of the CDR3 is TGTGCCAGCAGCTTAATGCAGGGGCGGGAGGCCCTAGGGCAGTTCTTC. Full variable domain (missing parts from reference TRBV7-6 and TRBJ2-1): GAGVSQSPRYKVTKRGQDVALRCDPISGHVSLYWYRQALGQGPEFLTYFNYEAQQDKSGLPNDRFSAERPEGSISTLTIQRTEQRDSAMYRCASSLMQGREALGQFFGPGTRLTVL.

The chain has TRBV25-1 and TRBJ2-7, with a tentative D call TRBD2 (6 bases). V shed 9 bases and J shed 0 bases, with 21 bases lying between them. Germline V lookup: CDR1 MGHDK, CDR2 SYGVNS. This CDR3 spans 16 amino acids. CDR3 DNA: TGTGCCAGTACCCTCCTTAGTAGCGGATCCTCCTACGAGCAGTACTTC. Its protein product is CASTLLSSGSSYEQYF.

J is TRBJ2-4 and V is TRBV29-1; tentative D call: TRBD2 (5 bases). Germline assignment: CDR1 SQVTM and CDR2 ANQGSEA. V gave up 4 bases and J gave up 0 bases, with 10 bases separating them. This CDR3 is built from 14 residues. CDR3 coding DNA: TGCAGCGTTGTAGCTAGCCTAGCCAAAAACATTCAGTACTTC. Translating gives CSVVASLAKNIQYF.

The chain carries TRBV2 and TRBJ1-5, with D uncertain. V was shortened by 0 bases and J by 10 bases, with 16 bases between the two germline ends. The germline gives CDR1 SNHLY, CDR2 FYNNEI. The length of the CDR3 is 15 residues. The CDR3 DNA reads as TGTGCCAGCAGTGAAGCGCTCTGGGGAGGTGGACCCCAGCATTTT. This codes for CASSEALWGGGPQHF. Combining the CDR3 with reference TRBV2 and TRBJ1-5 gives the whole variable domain EPEVTQTPSHQVTQMGQEVILRCVPISNHLYFYWYRQILGQKVEFLVSFYNNEISEKSEIFDDQFSVERPDGSNFTLKIRSTKLEDSAMYFCASSEALWGGGPQHFGDGTRLSIL.

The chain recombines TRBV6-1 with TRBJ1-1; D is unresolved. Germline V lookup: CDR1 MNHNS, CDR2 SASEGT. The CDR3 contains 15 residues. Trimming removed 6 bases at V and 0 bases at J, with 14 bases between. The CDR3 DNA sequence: TGTGCCAGCAGCCGACCGACGGGATTGAACACTGAAGCTTTCTTT. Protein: CASSRPTGLNTEAFF.

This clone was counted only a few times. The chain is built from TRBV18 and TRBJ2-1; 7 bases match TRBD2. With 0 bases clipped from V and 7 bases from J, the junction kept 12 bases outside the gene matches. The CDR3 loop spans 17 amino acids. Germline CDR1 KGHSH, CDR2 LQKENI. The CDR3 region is CASSPPGAGAISNEQFF. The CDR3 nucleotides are TGTGCCAGCTCACCACCGGGCGCGGGAGCCATTTCGAATGAGCAGTTCTTC.

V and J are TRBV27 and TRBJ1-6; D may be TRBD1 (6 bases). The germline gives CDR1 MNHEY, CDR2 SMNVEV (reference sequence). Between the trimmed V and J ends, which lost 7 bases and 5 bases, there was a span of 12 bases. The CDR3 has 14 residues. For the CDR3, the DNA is TGTGCCAGCAAGGGGGGGAATCATAATTCACCCCTCCACTTT. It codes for CASKGGNHNSPLHF.

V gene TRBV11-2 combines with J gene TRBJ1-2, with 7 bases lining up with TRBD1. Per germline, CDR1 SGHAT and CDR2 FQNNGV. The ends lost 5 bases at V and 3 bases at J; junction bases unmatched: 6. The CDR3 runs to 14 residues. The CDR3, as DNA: TGTGCCAGCAGCACCGACAGGGCCCACTATGGCTACACCTTC. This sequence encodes CASSTDRAHYGYTF.

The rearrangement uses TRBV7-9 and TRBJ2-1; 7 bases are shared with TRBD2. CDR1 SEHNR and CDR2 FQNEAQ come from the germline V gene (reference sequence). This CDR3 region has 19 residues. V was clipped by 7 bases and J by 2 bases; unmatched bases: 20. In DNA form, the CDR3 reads TGTGCCAGCAACTACCCAATTCAATCCCCGGGAGGCGCCTACAATGAGCAGTTCTTC. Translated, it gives CASNYPIQSPGGAYNEQFF.

The CDR3 coding sequence is TGTGCCAGCAGTGAAGCGCTTCGGGACAATAACTATGGCTACACCTTC. Translated, it gives CASSEALRDNNYGYTF. The chain combines TRBV6-1 with TRBJ1-2; a possible D gene is TRBD1 (6 bases). This CDR3 has 16 residues. Trimming cost V 0 bases and J 1 base, with 12 bases left between them. From germline, CDR1 is MNHNS and CDR2 SASEGT.

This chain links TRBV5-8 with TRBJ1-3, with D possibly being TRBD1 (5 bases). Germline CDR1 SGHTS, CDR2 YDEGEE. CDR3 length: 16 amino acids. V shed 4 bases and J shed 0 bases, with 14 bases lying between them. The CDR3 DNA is TGTGCCAGCAGCGCACGACAGTGGATCTCTGGAAACACCATATATTTT. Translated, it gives CASSARQWISGNTIYF.

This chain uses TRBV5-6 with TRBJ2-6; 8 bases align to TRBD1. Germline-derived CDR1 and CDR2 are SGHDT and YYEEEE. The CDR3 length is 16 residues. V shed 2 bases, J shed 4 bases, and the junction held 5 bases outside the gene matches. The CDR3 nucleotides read TGTGCCAGCAGCTTAGGACAGGGATCCGGGGCCAACGTCCTGACTTTC. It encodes CASSLGQGSGANVLTF.

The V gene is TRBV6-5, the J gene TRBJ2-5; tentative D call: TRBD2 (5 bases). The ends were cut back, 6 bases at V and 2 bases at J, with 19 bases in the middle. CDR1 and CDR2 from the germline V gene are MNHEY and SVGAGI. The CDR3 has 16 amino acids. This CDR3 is CASSYRVSSRQETQYF. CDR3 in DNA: TGTGCCAGCAGCTACAGAGTGTCTAGCAGACAAGAGACCCAGTACTTC.

The chain's CDR3 is CASSEAYSGRGETQYF. CDR3 sequence (DNA): TGTGCCAGCAGTGAAGCCTATAGCGGGAGAGGAGAGACCCAGTACTTC. This sequence joins TRBV2 and TRBJ2-5; 9 bases are a match to TRBD2. J was trimmed by 4 bases and V by 0 bases; bases with no gene match: 6. The V gene's germline CDR1 is SNHLY and CDR2 FYNNEI. This CDR3 is built from 16 residues.

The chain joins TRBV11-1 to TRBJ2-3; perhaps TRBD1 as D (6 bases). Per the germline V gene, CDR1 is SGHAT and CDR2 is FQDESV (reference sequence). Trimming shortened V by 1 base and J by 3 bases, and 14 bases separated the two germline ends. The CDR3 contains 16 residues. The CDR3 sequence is CASSLELGGSTDTQYF. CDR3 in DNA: TGTGCCAGCAGCTTAGAATTAGGGGGATCGACAGATACGCAGTATTTT. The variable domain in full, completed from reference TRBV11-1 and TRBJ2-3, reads EAEVAQSPRYKITEKSQAVAFWCDPISGHATLYWYRQILGQGPELLVQFQDESVVDDSQLPKDRFSAERLKGVDSTLKIQPAELGDSAMYLCASSLELGGSTDTQYFGPGTRLTVL.

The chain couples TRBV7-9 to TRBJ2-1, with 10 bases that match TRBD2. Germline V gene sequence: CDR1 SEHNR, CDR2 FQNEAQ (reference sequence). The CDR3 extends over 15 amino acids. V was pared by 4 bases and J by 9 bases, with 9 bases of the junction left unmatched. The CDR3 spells CASSSGTSVPTEQFF. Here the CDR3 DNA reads TGTGCCAGCAGCTCGGGGACTAGCGTTCCCACTGAGCAGTTCTTC.

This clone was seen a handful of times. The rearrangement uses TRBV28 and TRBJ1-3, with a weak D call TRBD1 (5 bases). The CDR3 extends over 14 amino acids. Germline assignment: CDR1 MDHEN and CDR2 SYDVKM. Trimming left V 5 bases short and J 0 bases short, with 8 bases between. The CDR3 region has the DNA TGTGCCAGCAGTACGACAGACTCTGGAAACACCATATATTTT. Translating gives CASSTTDSGNTIYF.

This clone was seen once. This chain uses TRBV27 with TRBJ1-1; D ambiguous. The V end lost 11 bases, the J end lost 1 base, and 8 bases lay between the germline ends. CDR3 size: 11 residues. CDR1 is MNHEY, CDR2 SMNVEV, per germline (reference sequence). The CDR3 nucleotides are TGTGCCTCAGAGGGGAACACTGAAGCTTTCTTT. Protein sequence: CASEGNTEAFF.

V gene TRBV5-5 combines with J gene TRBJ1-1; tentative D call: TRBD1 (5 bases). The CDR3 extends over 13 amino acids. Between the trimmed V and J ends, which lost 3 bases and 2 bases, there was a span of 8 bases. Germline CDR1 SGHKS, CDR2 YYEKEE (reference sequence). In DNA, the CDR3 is TGTGCCAGCAGCTGGCAGGGCAACACTGAAGCTTTCTTT. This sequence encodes CASSWQGNTEAFF.

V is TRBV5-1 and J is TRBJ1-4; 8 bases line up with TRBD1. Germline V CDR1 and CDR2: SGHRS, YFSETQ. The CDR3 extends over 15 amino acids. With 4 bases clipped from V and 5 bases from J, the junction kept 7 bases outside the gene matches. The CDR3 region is CASSPNRGRNEKLFF. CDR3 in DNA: TGCGCCAGCAGCCCGAACAGGGGGAGAAATGAAAAACTGTTTTTT.

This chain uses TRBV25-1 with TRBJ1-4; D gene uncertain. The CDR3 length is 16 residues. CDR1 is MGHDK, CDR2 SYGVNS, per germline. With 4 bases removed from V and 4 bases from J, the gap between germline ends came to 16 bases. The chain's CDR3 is CASSARGRRLNEKLFF. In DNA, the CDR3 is TGTGCCAGCAGTGCCCGAGGACGGAGGCTTAATGAAAAACTGTTTTTT.

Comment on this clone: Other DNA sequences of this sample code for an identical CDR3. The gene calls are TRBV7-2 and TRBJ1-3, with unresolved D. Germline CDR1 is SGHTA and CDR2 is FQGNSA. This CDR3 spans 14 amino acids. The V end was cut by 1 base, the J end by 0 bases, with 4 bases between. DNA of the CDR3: TGTGCCAGCAGCTTAGTCCACTCTGGAAACACCATATATTTT. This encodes CASSLVHSGNTIYF.

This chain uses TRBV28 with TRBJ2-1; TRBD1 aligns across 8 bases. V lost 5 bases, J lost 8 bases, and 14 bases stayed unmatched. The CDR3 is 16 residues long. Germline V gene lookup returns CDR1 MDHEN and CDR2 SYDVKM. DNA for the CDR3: TGTGCCAGCAGTCCCTCTTACGGGACAGGCCTTGATGAGCAGTTCTTC. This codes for CASSPSYGTGLDEQFF.